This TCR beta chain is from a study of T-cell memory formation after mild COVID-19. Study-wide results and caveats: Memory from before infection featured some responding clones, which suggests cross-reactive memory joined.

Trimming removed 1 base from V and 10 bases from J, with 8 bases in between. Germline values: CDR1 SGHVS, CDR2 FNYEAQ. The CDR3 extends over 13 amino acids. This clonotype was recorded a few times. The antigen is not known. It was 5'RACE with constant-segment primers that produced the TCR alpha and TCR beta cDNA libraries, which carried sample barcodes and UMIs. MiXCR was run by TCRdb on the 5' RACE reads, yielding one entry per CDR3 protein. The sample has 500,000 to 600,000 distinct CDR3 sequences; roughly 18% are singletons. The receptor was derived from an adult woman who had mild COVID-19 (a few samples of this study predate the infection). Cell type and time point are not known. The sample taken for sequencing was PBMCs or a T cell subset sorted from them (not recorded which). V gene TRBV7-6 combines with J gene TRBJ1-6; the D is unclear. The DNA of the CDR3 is TGTGCCAGCAGCTTAGAAATGGAATCACCCCTCCACTTT. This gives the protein CASSLEMESPLHF.